The rows below give T cell receptor beta chains drawn from one sample of a study of T cell clonotyping in hematopoietic cell transplantation. Sequencing used immunoSEQ multiplex PCR; TCRdb keeps in-frame clones, though not all of them. There are 5,500 to 7,500 clones in the sample; more than 75% occur only once, and 13% to 15% lies in the top ten. Sequences were derived from peripheral blood mononuclear cells, sampled before stem cell transplant. The receptors were sampled from a woman between 45 and 60 years old with acute myeloid leukemia. Some clones in this sample may be carry-over from other donors' samples. CDR3s include the opening cysteine and the closing phenylalanine or tryptophan. The order of the fields is CDR3 DNA, CDR3 protein, clone size, J gene, V gene, D gene. A D gene is named only where the DNA matches it firmly. The size field is filled for only some rows; it gives once, few, many or a size class.

CDR3nt: TGTGCCAGCAGCACAGGGGGAGGTCAGCCCCAGCATTTT
CDR3aa: CASSTGGGQPQHF
abundance: .
j_gene: TRBJ1-5
v_gene: TRBV6-6
d_gene: TRBD1

CDR3nt: TGTGCCAGCAGCTCAGTGGGCAGCGGGGGGGCGGAAACAGATACGCAGTATTTT
CDR3aa: CASSSVGSGGAETDTQYF
abundance: .
j_gene: TRBJ2-3
v_gene: TRBV5-6
d_gene: TRBD2

CDR3nt: TGTGCCAGCAGCTTAAATAGGGGCCCATCCTACGAGCAGTACTTC
CDR3aa: CASSLNRGPSYEQYF
abundance: .
j_gene: TRBJ2-7
v_gene: TRBV7-4
d_gene: .

CDR3nt: TGTGCCAGCAGACCTAGCGGGGGGGCCTTCAACGAGCAGTACTTC
CDR3aa: CASRPSGGAFNEQYF
abundance: .
j_gene: TRBJ2-7
v_gene: TRBV2
d_gene: TRBD2

CDR3nt: TGCGCCAGCAGCTGGGGGTCTGGCACCGGGGAGCTGTTTTTT
CDR3aa: CASSWGSGTGELFF
abundance: .
j_gene: TRBJ2-2
v_gene: TRBV5-1
d_gene: .

CDR3nt: TGTGCCAGCAGCTTGGGTCCGACGGACGAGCAGTACTTC
CDR3aa: CASSLGPTDEQYF
abundance: once
j_gene: TRBJ2-7
v_gene: TRBV5-6
d_gene: .

CDR3nt: TGTGCCAGCAGCGTAGCAATAGGTGGGGAGACCCAGTACTTC
CDR3aa: CASSVAIGGETQYF
abundance: .
j_gene: TRBJ2-5
v_gene: TRBV9
d_gene: .

CDR3nt: TGTGCCAGTAGTACGTCGACAGGGGGAGAGACCCAGTACTTC
CDR3aa: CASSTSTGGETQYF
abundance: .
j_gene: TRBJ2-5
v_gene: TRBV19
d_gene: TRBD1

CDR3nt: TGTGCCAGCAGCGTAGAGGGCCGAGACACCATATATTTT
CDR3aa: CASSVEGRDTIYF
abundance: .
j_gene: TRBJ1-3
v_gene: TRBV9
d_gene: .

CDR3nt: TGTGCCAGCAGAGCCGATGGAGGGCTCTCTGGAAACACCATATATTTT
CDR3aa: CASRADGGLSGNTIYF
abundance: .
j_gene: TRBJ1-3
v_gene: TRBV11-2
d_gene: .

CDR3nt: TGTGCCAGCAGGACGGGTGAAAAACTGTTTTTT
CDR3aa: CASRTGEKLFF
abundance: .
j_gene: TRBJ1-4
v_gene: TRBV6-5
d_gene: .

CDR3nt: TGCGCCAGCAGCCGAGGACAGGCCGGGGCGGATACGCAGTATTTT
CDR3aa: CASSRGQAGADTQYF
abundance: .
j_gene: TRBJ2-3
v_gene: TRBV5-1
d_gene: TRBD1

CDR3nt: TGCAGCGTTGAAGATCCGGACGGGAGGATCCTTAATGAGCAGTTCTTC
CDR3aa: CSVEDPDGRILNEQFF
abundance: .
j_gene: TRBJ2-1
v_gene: TRBV29-1
d_gene: TRBD2

CDR3nt: TGTGCCAGCAGCGTTGTTCCCGGGACAGGGCGGGAGACCCAGTACTTC
CDR3aa: CASSVVPGTGRETQYF
abundance: .
j_gene: TRBJ2-5
v_gene: TRBV9
d_gene: TRBD1

CDR3nt: TGTGCCAGCAGCCTTAGGGGAGGTCAGGGCGAGCAGTACTTC
CDR3aa: CASSLRGGQGEQYF
abundance: .
j_gene: TRBJ2-7
v_gene: TRBV7-3
d_gene: .

CDR3nt: TGTGCCAGCAGCTCCCTGATCGGCGGGGAGCTGTTTTTT
CDR3aa: CASSSLIGGELFF
abundance: .
j_gene: TRBJ2-2
v_gene: TRBV7-9
d_gene: .

CDR3nt: TGTGCCAGCAGCTTAACGTGGACTAGCGGGAGCTCCTACAATGAGCAGTTCTTC
CDR3aa: CASSLTWTSGSSYNEQFF
abundance: .
j_gene: TRBJ2-1
v_gene: TRBV11-3
d_gene: TRBD2

CDR3nt: TGTGCCAGCCGGGCCTCCTACGAGCAGTACTTC
CDR3aa: CASRASYEQYF
abundance: .
j_gene: TRBJ2-7
v_gene: TRBV28
d_gene: .

CDR3nt: TGTGCCAGCAGCTTAAGCGGTGACACTGAAGCTTTCTTT
CDR3aa: CASSLSGDTEAFF
abundance: .
j_gene: TRBJ1-1
v_gene: TRBV11-2
d_gene: .

CDR3nt: TGTGCCAGCAGCTTTGGAGGGACGGGGGAGCAGTACTTC
CDR3aa: CASSFGGTGEQYF
abundance: .
j_gene: TRBJ2-7
v_gene: TRBV5-4
d_gene: .

CDR3nt: TGTGCCATCAGCGAGACTAGCGGGGTCCCGAACACCGGGGAGCTGTTTTTT
CDR3aa: CAISETSGVPNTGELFF
abundance: .
j_gene: TRBJ2-2
v_gene: TRBV10-3
d_gene: TRBD2

CDR3nt: TGTGCCAGCAGCCAACTATCTTACCAAGAGACCCAGTACTTC
CDR3aa: CASSQLSYQETQYF
abundance: .
j_gene: TRBJ2-5
v_gene: TRBV7-6
d_gene: .

CDR3nt: TGTGCCAGCAGCGTAGCGGGACTAGGGGCCGGGGAGCTGTTTTTT
CDR3aa: CASSVAGLGAGELFF
abundance: .
j_gene: TRBJ2-2
v_gene: TRBV9
d_gene: TRBD2

CDR3nt: TGTGCCAGCAGCTTTGTCGGGGGGAGCTCCTACGAGCAGTACTTC
CDR3aa: CASSFVGGSSYEQYF
abundance: .
j_gene: TRBJ2-7
v_gene: TRBV7-2
d_gene: TRBD2

CDR3nt: TGCGCCAGCAGCTCGACAGGAGTTGGAACTGAAGCTTTCTTT
CDR3aa: CASSSTGVGTEAFF
abundance: .
j_gene: TRBJ1-1
v_gene: TRBV5-1
d_gene: .

CDR3nt: TGCGCCAGCAGCCAAGATCCCCCTGCCGAGCAGTACTTC
CDR3aa: CASSQDPPAEQYF
abundance: once
j_gene: TRBJ2-7
v_gene: TRBV4-3
d_gene: .

CDR3nt: TGTGCCACCAGCGTACAGGGCCGGGAAAAACTGTTTTTT
CDR3aa: CATSVQGREKLFF
abundance: .
j_gene: TRBJ1-4
v_gene: TRBV15
d_gene: .

CDR3nt: TGTGCCAGCACCTTACAGGGACTTCTTAATTCACCCCTCCACTTT
CDR3aa: CASTLQGLLNSPLHF
abundance: .
j_gene: TRBJ1-6
v_gene: TRBV2
d_gene: .

CDR3nt: TGTGCCAGCAGTTCAGTGGGGGGGGCGAAAACTGAAGCTTTCTTT
CDR3aa: CASSSVGGAKTEAFF
abundance: .
j_gene: TRBJ1-1
v_gene: TRBV11-2
d_gene: .

CDR3nt: TGTGCCAGCAGCCCTGAGGACTCCTTAGTTCGCCGCTACGAGCAGTACTTC
CDR3aa: CASSPEDSLVRRYEQYF
abundance: .
j_gene: TRBJ2-7
v_gene: TRBV4-2
d_gene: .

CDR3nt: TGTGCCAGCAGCCGGGACGGGTCTAGCTCCTACGAGCAGTACTTC
CDR3aa: CASSRDGSSSYEQYF
abundance: .
j_gene: TRBJ2-7
v_gene: TRBV6-6
d_gene: .